This TCR beta chain is from a study of beta chain features in type 1 diabetes (dated by TCRdb to the late 2010s). Describing the broader study: Patients and healthy donors did not differ in mean age, gender distribution, total cell number or subset yield. A total of approximately 100,000,000 sorted cells were examined across all samples, and the number of cells per subset was strongly correlated with RNA yield. In the study, TCRB repertoires of sorted circulating CD4+ T cell subsets from recently diagnosed type 1 diabetes patients were compared with those of matched healthy donors. Naive and central memory subsets were obtained from all 30 or so donors, but regulatory and stem cell-like memory subsets were isolated from only 8 patients and 8 healthy donors.

Overall study results and their limits: Fewer insertions and more nucleotide deletions at VDJ recombination sites were observed in patients with type 1 diabetes, implying thymic rearrangement abnormalities. Naive, central memory and regulatory TCRB repertoires appeared to be more alike among patients than among healthy donors. Because cDNA was sequenced instead of genomic DNA, highly expressing activated cells could be over-represented, though the groups showed no difference in activation or CD3 levels. Shorter templates might be favored by PCR, yet because patient and control samples were amplified and corrected together, any such skew would affect both groups equally. A moderate but significant shortening of TCRB CDR3 length was observed in type 1 diabetes patients in all four CD4+ subsets. HLA sub-analyses involved small numbers of individuals, so any influence of HLA type on TCRB rearrangement remained unresolved.

All of the isolated RNA was reverse transcribed with the High Capacity cDNA Reverse Transcription Kit, so expressed TCRB transcripts were sequenced. Deep immunoSEQ sequencing was performed on naive, central memory and regulatory T cell samples, with an average of roughly 3.6 million total reads per sample. Sorted cells were lysed in RLT buffer and RNA was extracted with DNase-treated RNeasy Micro or Mini kits, depending on cell number. To prevent cross-contamination, every cell subset was processed on its own, while patient and healthy donor samples were processed together. Using the immunoSEQ multiplex PCR, TCRB sequences were amplified from cDNA into 87-bp fragments spanning the CDR3 region. Sequencing of the amplicons was done on the Illumina HiSeq platform. Under the source paper's analysis protocol: PCR bias was corrected computationally using synthetic template baselines, and reads within Hamming distance 2 were collapsed, with unmergeable singletons discarded. Reads were aligned to IMGT to assign V, D and J genes, CDR3 length, and insertions or deletions at six rearrangement sites. Within each subset, clonotype counts were normalized to sorted cell number, and only after that were true diversity and Gini coefficients computed with the tcR R package. Repertoire sharing was quantified using the overlap coefficient calculated on TCRB nucleotide sequences. This immuneACCESS table, as held by TCRdb, lists in-frame sequences with V and J called but not all clones. Of the missing ones, under half trace to an unresolved V gene in checked studies; the others have no known cause. D and trimming come from the DNA, and the V and J calls and clone size come from that table. The sample records 95,000 to 150,000 clones, approximately 16% of which are singletons. Jointly, the top ten make up around 2.5% of the sample.

From each donor, a single peripheral blood sample of about 116 mL on average was drawn into heparinised tubes. Naive, central memory, regulatory and stem cell-like memory CD4+ T cells were sorted on a BD FACSAria II using a panel including CD45RO, CCR7, CD25, CD127, CD95 and CD27. Every sorted population had a purity above 95%. Right away, PBMCs were isolated by Lymphoprep density gradient centrifugation and were stained directly, with no culture step. So that batch effects would be minimized, each experiment stained and sorted samples in pairs, pairing one healthy donor with one patient. The CDR3 starts with the cysteine, ends with the phenylalanine, and has 14 residues. Only CDR3 DNA remains: 42 bases, in frame from the first base. From the germline V gene, CDR1 is SGHVS and CDR2 is FQNEAQ. Cut back by 5 bases and 2 bases, the V and J ends lie 13 bases apart. This clone came up a few times. Its cognate antigen has yet to be identified. No base-level quality is on record; no much larger clone is a single base apart.

The source of this sequence is a man aged 25 to 45 with type 1 diabetes. The chain employs TRBV7-8 and TRBJ2-7; the D gene is not confidently resolved. Sequencing input: central memory CD4+ T cells from blood. The sequence in DNA is TGTGCCAGCAGCCCAACGGCAAAAACCTACGAGCAGTACTTC. Translated, this gives CASSPTAKTYEQYF.